A single sample is the source of the 32 T cell receptor beta chains below, sequenced in a study of cytomegalovirus exposure and HLA in healthy donors. In the PCR, 60 Vbeta and 13 Jbeta primers were used. Data came from immunoSEQ multiplex PCR; TCRdb stores just in-frame clones and leaves some out. The sample records 200,000 to 250,000 clones, around four fifths being singletons. Source material: PBMCs. These TCRs come from a woman aged 35 to 49 in good health and CMV-seronegative.

The J gene is TRBJ2-1, the V gene TRBV11-3, with D maybe TRBD2 (7 bases). Germline CDR1 and CDR2: SGHNT and YENEEA. The CDR3 runs to 12 residues. Trimming took off 5 bases at V and 13 bases at J, with 15 bases between the two ends. This CDR3 reads CASSRGGVEQFF. CDR3 sequence (DNA): TGTGCCAGCAGCAGGGGGGGCGTCGAACAGTTCTTC.

The chain employs TRBV12-5 and TRBJ1-1; TRBD1 is a possible D gene (6 bases). V gave up 0 bases and J gave up 8 bases, with 10 bases separating them. The CDR3 has 13 residues. Germline-derived CDR1 and CDR2 are LGHNT and FRNRAP. The DNA of the CDR3 is TGTGCTAGTGGTTTGGTACCCAGGGGAGAAGCTTTCTTT. Its translation: CASGLVPRGEAFF.

The chain employs TRBV19 and TRBJ1-2, with D maybe TRBD1 (6 bases). The V gene's germline CDR1 is LNHDA and CDR2 SQIVND (reference sequence). Deletions cut 6 bases from V and 8 bases from J, with 16 bases between. CDR3 length: 13 residues. As DNA, the CDR3 is TGTGCCAGTAGCCTTCGGACAGCGGGGGGCTACACCTTC. It yields the protein CASSLRTAGGYTF.

The chain employs TRBV30 and TRBJ1-2, with no clear D. The CDR3 is made up of 12 amino acids. Looked up from germline, CDR1 is GTSNPN and CDR2 is SVGIG (reference sequence). Trimming took 4 bases from V and 4 from J, leaving 10 bases between them. The CDR3 nucleotides are TGTGCCTGGAATGGGCAGAGCTATGGCTACACCTTC. It specifies CAWNGQSYGYTF.

The V and J genes are TRBV2 and TRBJ2-7; D call uncertain. The CDR3 contains 12 residues. CDR1 and CDR2 from the germline V gene are SNHLY and FYNNEI. The V and J ends lost 8 bases and 2 bases respectively, with 10 bases between them. The CDR3 nucleotides read TGTGCCAGCGGTTGGGCCCCCTACGAGCAGTACTTC. The encoded protein is CASGWAPYEQYF.

This clone was seen more than once but under ten times. This chain joins TRBV19 and TRBJ2-7; a weak D match, TRBD1 (6 bases). The CDR3 length is 16 residues. V lost 4 bases, J lost 8 bases, and 24 bases lay in between. Germline CDR1 and CDR2: LNHDA and SQIVND (reference sequence). Written as DNA, the CDR3 is TGTGCCAGTAGTACAAACACGGGACACGTGGTGGCTCAGCAGTACTTC. It translates to CASSTNTGHVVAQQYF. The variable domain in full, with the rest retrieved from reference TRBV19 and TRBJ2-7, is DGGITQSPKYLFRKEGQNVTLSCEQNLNHDAMYWYRQDPGQGLRLIYYSQIVNDFQKGDIAEGYSVSREKKESFPLTVTSAQKNPTAFYLCASSTNTGHVVAQQYFGPGTRLTVT.

J is TRBJ2-3 and V is TRBV7-3; possibly TRBD1 for D (7 bases). Between the trimmed V and J ends, which lost 5 bases and 1 base, there was a span of 13 bases. This CDR3 region has 15 residues. Germline V gene sequence: CDR1 SGHTA, CDR2 FQGTGA. CDR3 protein: CASSKAGGRTDTQYF. In DNA form, the CDR3 reads TGTGCCAGCAGCAAAGCAGGGGGGCGCACAGATACGCAGTATTTT.

In regard to this clone: The junction departs from germline at one end; a sequencing error may be responsible. The same CDR3 is also encoded by other DNA sequences in this sample. The chain joins TRBV29-1 to TRBJ2-7; 9 bases align to TRBD1. In germline, CDR1 is SQVTM, CDR2 ANQGSEA. There are 16 residues in the CDR3. The CDR3 coding sequence is TGCAGCGGCAACCTAAGGCTTGGGACAGGGATCTACGAACAGTACTTC. It yields the protein CSGNLRLGTGIYEQYF.

The chain carries TRBV6-5 and TRBJ1-2; no definite D call. The CDR3 runs to 13 residues. The V end was cut by 2 bases, the J end by 4 bases, with 8 bases between. Germline-derived CDR1 and CDR2 are MNHEY and SVGAGI. This CDR3 reads CASSYGPRYGYTF. In DNA form, the CDR3 reads TGTGCCAGCAGTTACGGGCCCCGCTATGGCTACACCTTC.

The rearrangement uses TRBV5-6 and TRBJ2-3, with no clear D. CDR1 is SGHDT, CDR2 YYEEEE, per germline. Trimming took 0 bases from V and 0 from J, leaving 11 bases between them. CDR3 length equals 16 residues. The CDR3 coding sequence is TGTGCCAGCAGCTTGGGGCTTATAAGAAGCACAGATACGCAGTATTTT. It is translated as CASSLGLIRSTDTQYF.

The chain combines TRBV29-1 with TRBJ2-7; no clear D gene. Deletions cut 4 bases from V and 3 bases from J, with 13 bases between. CDR3 length: 13 amino acids. Germline V gene sequence: CDR1 SQVTM, CDR2 ANQGSEA. Here the CDR3 DNA reads TGCAGCGTTGGGTCCGGTCCCGACTACGAGCAGTACTTC. It is translated as CSVGSGPDYEQYF.

This chain joins TRBV5-4 and TRBJ1-6; 10 bases map to TRBD1. The germline gives CDR1 SGHNT, CDR2 YYREEE (reference sequence). V was pared by 4 bases and J by 10 bases, with 5 bases of the junction left unmatched. The CDR3 covers 14 residues. The CDR3 DNA is TGTGCCAGCAGCCCTGGACAGGGGGACTCACCCCTCCACTTT. As protein: CASSPGQGDSPLHF. Based on the CDR3 plus reference TRBV5-4 and TRBJ1-6, the full variable domain is ETGVTQSPTHLIKTRGQQVTLRCSSQSGHNTVSWYQQALGQGPQFIFQYYREEENGRGNFPPRFSGLQFPNYSSELNVNALELDDSALYLCASSPGQGDSPLHFGNGTRLTVT.

The chain recombines TRBV4-3 with TRBJ2-3, with 12 nucleotides matching TRBD2. The CDR3 totals 16 residues. Germline V gene sequence: CDR1 LGHNA, CDR2 YSLEER. Trimming removed 4 bases from V and 2 bases from J; junction bases left unmatched: 4. CDR3 DNA sequence: TGCGCCAGCAGCCGACTAGCGGGGGCCTCCACAGATACGCAGTATTTT. Translated, it gives CASSRLAGASTDTQYF.

This clone was picked up a small number of times. V usage is TRBV6-1 and J usage is TRBJ2-7; D ambiguous. This CDR3 has 11 amino acids. CDR1 MNHNS and CDR2 SASEGT come from the germline V gene. V was clipped by 4 bases and J by 6 bases, with 7 bases between them. CDR3 protein: CASSVGFEQYF. CDR3 DNA sequence: TGTGCCAGCAGTGTCGGGTTCGAGCAGTACTTC.

The chain combines TRBV4-1 with TRBJ2-7; D is ambiguous. V gave up 1 base and J gave up 0 bases, with 10 bases separating them. The CDR3 runs 15 residues. The V gene's germline CDR1 is MGHRA and CDR2 YSYEKL. The CDR3 is CASSQGTASSYEQYF. CDR3 sequence (DNA): TGCGCCAGCAGCCAAGGAACCGCCAGCTCCTACGAGCAGTACTTC.

This clone was detected a few times. This chain connects TRBV10-3 to TRBJ2-3; possible D gene TRBD2, 5 bases. Germline lookup yields CDR1 ENHRY and CDR2 SYGVKD. The V gene lost 3 bases and the J gene lost 2 bases, with 18 bases spanning the gap. This CDR3 is built from 17 residues. The CDR3 coding sequence is TGTGCCATCAGTGACGGGGTCTCTAGCCCAGACACAGATACGCAGTATTTT. Amino acids: CAISDGVSSPDTDTQYF.

For the CDR3, the DNA is TGTGCCAGCAGTTGGGACGGGGGGCCCAACGAGCAGTACTTC. This codes for CASSWDGGPNEQYF. This chain joins TRBV11-1 and TRBJ2-7; possible D gene TRBD2, 7 bases. The length of the CDR3 is 14 residues. From germline, CDR1 is SGHAT and CDR2 FQDESV (reference sequence). Between the trimmed V and J ends, which lost 6 bases and 5 bases, there was a span of 17 bases.

The chain joins TRBV11-3 to TRBJ2-7, with a tentative D call TRBD2 (5 bases). V gave up 1 base and J gave up 7 bases, with 11 bases separating them. In germline, CDR1 is SGHNT, CDR2 YENEEA. The CDR3 extends over 13 amino acids. The CDR3 spells CASSLGGSVEQYF. CDR3 DNA sequence: TGTGCCAGCAGCTTAGGCGGGTCCGTGGAGCAGTACTTC. Based on the CDR3 plus reference TRBV11-3 and TRBJ2-7, the full variable domain is EAGVVQSPRYKIIEKKQPVAFWCNPISGHNTLYWYLQNLGQGPELLIRYENEEAVDDSQLPKDRFSAERLKGVDSTLKIQPAELGDSAVYLCASSLGGSVEQYFGPGTRLTVT.

The rearrangement links TRBV7-9 to TRBJ1-2; D might be TRBD1 (5 bases). Deletions cut 5 bases from V and 8 bases from J, with 18 bases between. Germline V gene lookup returns CDR1 SEHNR and CDR2 FQNEAQ (reference sequence). The CDR3 runs 14 residues. Written as DNA, the CDR3 is TGTGCCAGCAGCCCCCTTCGACAGTTCGAAGGCTACACCTTC. It codes for CASSPLRQFEGYTF.

This clone was seen a handful of times. The J gene is TRBJ2-6, the V gene TRBV9; perhaps TRBD2 as D (6 bases). CDR3 size: 18 residues. Trimming stripped 4 bases from V and 0 bases from J, with 17 bases between. From germline, CDR1 is SGDLS and CDR2 YYNGEE. This CDR3 reads CASSPRLGVLSGANVLTF. In DNA form, the CDR3 reads TGTGCCAGCAGCCCACGACTAGGGGTCCTCTCTGGGGCCAACGTCCTGACTTTC.

J is TRBJ2-7 and V is TRBV19; a weak D match, TRBD2 (6 bases). Germline V lookup: CDR1 LNHDA, CDR2 SQIVND (reference sequence). The CDR3 runs to 14 residues. The V end lost 6 bases, the J end lost 6 bases, and 18 bases lay between the germline ends. The CDR3 DNA follows: TGTGCCAGTAGCCCCGCCGGGAGAAGGGGCGAGCAGTACTTC. As protein: CASSPAGRRGEQYF.

V and J are TRBV27 and TRBJ2-1; D may be TRBD2 (6 bases). From germline, CDR1 is MNHEY and CDR2 SMNVEV (reference sequence). V was pared by 6 bases and J by 5 bases, with 8 bases between. This CDR3 has 12 residues. CDR3 amino acids: CASRGGDNEQFF. The DNA for the CDR3 is TGTGCCAGCAGGGGCGGGGACAATGAGCAGTTCTTC.

J is TRBJ2-2 and V is TRBV19, with D perhaps TRBD2 (7 bases). Trimming took 1 base from V and 6 from J, leaving 12 bases between them. The CDR3 extends over 15 amino acids. Germline CDR1 is LNHDA and CDR2 is SQIVND (reference sequence). The CDR3 spells CASSIGLGGAGELFF. The DNA for the CDR3 is TGTGCCAGTAGTATAGGACTAGGGGGGGCCGGGGAGCTGTTTTTT.

This clone was recorded only once. The chain combines TRBV4-3 with TRBJ2-5; TRBD1 might be the D (5 bases). V lost 1 base, J lost 5 bases, and 14 bases lay in between. Germline lookup yields CDR1 LGHNA and CDR2 YSLEER. The CDR3 contains 15 residues. The CDR3 sequence: CASSQGGAYGETQYF. The CDR3 DNA reads TGCGCCAGCAGCCAAGGTGGGGCGTACGGGGAGACCCAGTACTTC.

V is TRBV5-4 and J is TRBJ2-1; D possibly corresponds to TRBD2 (6 bases). The germline V and J ends were trimmed by 0 bases and 14 bases, with 18 bases remaining between them. Germline lookup yields CDR1 SGHNT and CDR2 YYREEE (reference sequence). The CDR3 runs to 14 residues. CDR3 nucleotide sequence: TGTGCCAGCAGCTTGGCAACGGGACTCCTAGGGGAGTTCTTC. Encoded protein: CASSLATGLLGEFF.

V gene TRBV15 combines with J gene TRBJ1-2, with TRBD1 matching over 7 bases. There are 15 residues in the CDR3. Trimming took 7 bases from V and 6 from J; bases not matched to a gene: 14. The germline CDR1 and CDR2 sequences are LNHNV and YYDKDF (reference sequence). The CDR3 coding sequence is TGTGCCACCACCCCAGACAGGGTTGGAGAGGATGGCTACACCTTC. The encoded protein is CATTPDRVGEDGYTF.

The J gene is TRBJ1-1, the V gene TRBV30; D is ambiguous. This CDR3 comprises 13 residues. Germline V gives CDR1 GTSNPN, CDR2 SVGIG (reference sequence). Between the trimmed V and J ends, which lost 1 base and 2 bases, there was a span of 8 bases. The chain's CDR3 is CAWSALPNTEAFF. CDR3 sequence (DNA): TGTGCCTGGAGTGCCCTCCCTAACACTGAAGCTTTCTTT. Looking up the rest from reference TRBV30 and TRBJ1-1 gives the full variable domain: SQTIHQWPATLVQPVGSPLSLECTVEGTSNPNLYWYRQAAGRGLQLLFYSVGIGQISSEVPQNLSASRPQDRQFILSSKKLLLSDSGFYLCAWSALPNTEAFFGQGTRLTVV.

This clone showed up just a few times. V usage is TRBV2 and J usage is TRBJ1-2; 7 bases align to TRBD1. Trimming removed 7 bases from V and 4 bases from J; junction bases left unmatched: 6. This CDR3 is 13 amino acids long. The germline CDR1 and CDR2 sequences are SNHLY and FYNNEI. The CDR3 DNA reads as TGTGCCAGCAACCCGACAGGGCCCTATGGCTACACCTTC. Protein: CASNPTGPYGYTF.

V is TRBV27 and J is TRBJ1-4; D unclear. CDR3 length: 16 residues. Germline V gene lookup returns CDR1 MNHEY and CDR2 SMNVEV (reference sequence). Trimming left V 6 bases short and J 0 bases short, with 14 bases between. The CDR3 region is CASRNFGVATNEKLFF. The CDR3 DNA follows: TGTGCCAGCAGGAACTTCGGGGTTGCAACTAATGAAAAACTGTTTTTT.

This clone was seen once. The gene calls are TRBV7-6 and TRBJ1-2; no clear D gene. Germline CDR1 SGHVS, CDR2 FNYEAQ. Trimming removed 1 base at V and 6 bases at J, with 6 bases between. The CDR3 is made up of 12 amino acids. The CDR3 region has the DNA TGTGCCAGCAGCTTAGGGCAGAATGGCTACACCTTC. It codes for CASSLGQNGYTF. Variable domain in full (rest from reference TRBV7-6 and TRBJ1-2): GAGVSQSPRYKVTKRGQDVALRCDPISGHVSLYWYRQALGQGPEFLTYFNYEAQQDKSGLPNDRFSAERPEGSISTLTIQRTEQRDSAMYRCASSLGQNGYTFGSGTRLTVV.

The chain links TRBV11-2 to TRBJ1-1, with unresolved D. This CDR3 spans 12 amino acids. Trimming removed 5 bases at V and 0 bases at J, with 4 bases between. From germline, CDR1 is SGHAT and CDR2 FQNNGV. The CDR3 sequence: CASSLLNTEAFF. The CDR3 coding sequence is TGTGCCAGCAGCCTCCTGAACACTGAAGCTTTCTTT. Drawing the rest from reference TRBV11-2 and TRBJ1-1, the complete variable domain is EAGVAQSPRYKIIEKRQSVAFWCNPISGHATLYWYQQILGQGPKLLIQFQNNGVVDDSQLPKDRFSAERLKGVDSTLKIQPAKLEDSAVYLCASSLLNTEAFFGQGTRLTVV.

The chain links TRBV11-2 to TRBJ1-1; D uncertain. The germline gives CDR1 SGHAT, CDR2 FQNNGV. V lost 5 bases and J 1 base, leaving 14 bases between the germline ends. The CDR3 length is 15 residues. The CDR3 reads CASSLRSLGNTEAFF. The CDR3, as DNA: TGTGCCAGCAGCCTCCGAAGCCTTGGGAACACTGAAGCTTTCTTT. Complete variable domain (other parts from reference TRBV11-2 and TRBJ1-1): EAGVAQSPRYKIIEKRQSVAFWCNPISGHATLYWYQQILGQGPKLLIQFQNNGVVDDSQLPKDRFSAERLKGVDSTLKIQPAKLEDSAVYLCASSLRSLGNTEAFFGQGTRLTVV.